This TCR beta chain derives from a study of regulatory T cells in long-lasting Graves disease. Time point denoted: persistent/refractory GD, antithyroid drugs over 5 years with positive TRAb. RNA isolated from PBMCs was used to make the TCR library. It was American Thyroid Association guidelines that determined Graves' disease diagnosis. This clonotype occurred a few times. Its matching antigen is unknown. General observations from the study: Persistent Graves' patients showed reduced TCR diversity versus newly diagnosed patients. There were preferences for TRBV28, TRBJ1-2 and TRBJ2-5 in persistent disease.

Trimming removed 6 bases from V and 8 bases from J, with 8 bases in between. Germline CDR1 DFQATT, CDR2 SNEGSKA (reference sequence). The CDR3 has 11 residues. Libraries of TCR beta came from iRepertoire HTBI primers plus Arm-PCR of CDR3 regions. TCRdb called the multiplex PCR reads again in MiXCR, with one record for every CDR3 protein. The sample yields hundreds of thousands of distinct CDR3 sequences, about 32% seen once. This TCR was recovered from a female donor with Graves disease. The J gene is TRBJ1-6, the V gene TRBV20-1, with D uncertain. Sequences were derived from peripheral blood mononuclear cells (PBMCs), sampled when the disease was refractory, from a patient treated with antithyroid drugs. CDR3 sequence: CSAVADSPLHF. CDR3 in DNA: TGCAGTGCGGTAGCCGATTCACCCCTCCACTTT.